The present TCR beta chain was sequenced within a study of blood T cell repertoires in COVID-19. In the original analysis: Scientists estimated how many nucleated cells there were by amplifying reference gene primers. TCRdb's copy holds only in-frame clones and misses some; the assay was immunoSEQ multiplex PCR. That table furnishes V, J and clone size, whereas the DNA furnished D and trimming. The table lists a few hundred thousand clones, more than 80% of them singletons. The specimen was peripheral blood. The receptor comes from an elderly woman with acute or convalescent COVID-19.

CDR3 residues: CASRGLDRNNQPQHF. The CDR3 nucleotides are TGTGCCAGCAGGGGATTGGACAGGAATAATCAGCCCCAGCATTTT. This sequence joins TRBV27 and TRBJ1-5; TRBD1 matches 7 bases. The CDR3 sequence is 15 residues long. J was trimmed by 4 bases and V by 6 bases; bases with no gene match: 9. Per germline, CDR1 MNHEY and CDR2 SMNVEV (reference sequence).